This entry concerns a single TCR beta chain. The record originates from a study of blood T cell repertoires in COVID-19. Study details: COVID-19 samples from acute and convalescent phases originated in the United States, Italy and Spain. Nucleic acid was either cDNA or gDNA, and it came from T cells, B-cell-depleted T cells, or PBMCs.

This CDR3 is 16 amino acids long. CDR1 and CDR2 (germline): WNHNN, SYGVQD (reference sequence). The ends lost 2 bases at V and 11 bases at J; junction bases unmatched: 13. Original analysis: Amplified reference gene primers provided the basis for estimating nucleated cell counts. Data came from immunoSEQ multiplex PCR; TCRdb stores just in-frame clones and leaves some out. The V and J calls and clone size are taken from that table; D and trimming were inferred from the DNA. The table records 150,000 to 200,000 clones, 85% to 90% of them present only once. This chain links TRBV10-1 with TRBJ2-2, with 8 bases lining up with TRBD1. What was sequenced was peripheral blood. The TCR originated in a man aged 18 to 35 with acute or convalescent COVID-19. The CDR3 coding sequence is TGCGCCAGCAGTGAGGACAGGACAGGGATAAGGCGAGAGCTGTTTTTT. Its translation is CASSEDRTGIRRELFF.